The 24 T cell receptor beta chains below were found in one sample sequenced in a study of Tregs in tolerant kidney transplant recipients. This table comes from immunoSEQ multiplex PCR, and its TCRdb copy is limited to in-frame clones, with some not included. Of 2,600 or so clones listed, under 45% are singletons. These receptors have no identified antigens. Sequenced sample: Tregs from blood cultured with allogeneic cells. All receptors derive from a human donor in good health.

The gene calls are TRBV29-1 and TRBJ1-1; 9 bases match TRBD1. Trimming removed 7 bases from V and 2 bases from J; junction bases left unmatched: 8. CDR3 length: 14 residues. Looked up from germline, CDR1 is SQVTM and CDR2 is ANQGSEA. CDR3 DNA sequence: TGCAGCGCTCGGACAGGGGTCAGAAACACTGAAGCTTTCTTT. Its translation: CSARTGVRNTEAFF.

In its sample, this clone ranks as medium-sized. The chain links TRBV18 to TRBJ2-1; TRBD1 or TRBD2 may be the D gene (5 bases each). Trimming removed 8 bases from V and 3 bases from J, with 8 bases in between. The CDR3 covers 12 residues. CDR1 KGHSH and CDR2 LQKENI come from the germline V gene. CDR3: CASGGHYNEQFF. CDR3 sequence (DNA): TGTGCCAGCGGGGGTCACTACAATGAGCAGTTCTTC.

This clone was detected only a few times. This chain links TRBV2 with TRBJ1-1, with D possibly being TRBD1 (5 bases). CDR1 and CDR2 from the germline V gene are SNHLY and FYNNEI. Between the trimmed V and J ends, which lost 7 bases and 4 bases, there was a span of 16 bases. CDR3 length equals 14 residues. This CDR3 is CASTQAAGTTEAFF. CDR3 bases: TGTGCCAGCACCCAGGCTGCTGGGACCACTGAAGCTTTCTTT.

This clone is labeled as medium-sized (0.01 to 0.1%). The chain uses TRBV7-2 and TRBJ1-5; TRBD1 agrees at 10 bases. Per germline, CDR1 SGHTA and CDR2 FQGNSA. This CDR3 contains 17 residues. The ends lost 5 bases at V and 4 bases at J; junction bases unmatched: 11. The CDR3 loop is CASSRFGQGVWNQPQHF. DNA of the CDR3: TGTGCCAGCAGCCGATTCGGACAGGGGGTTTGGAATCAGCCCCAGCATTTT.

The chain is built from TRBV19 and TRBJ2-1, with 10 bases lining up with TRBD2. Germline loops: CDR1 LNHDA, CDR2 SQIVND (reference sequence). The V segment lost 3 bases and the J segment 7 bases; nucleotides outside the gene matches: 6. The CDR3 loop spans 15 amino acids. The CDR3: CASSMSGGAWNEQFF. As DNA, the CDR3 is TGTGCCAGTAGTATGAGCGGGGGGGCCTGGAATGAGCAGTTCTTC.

This chain joins TRBV7-6 and TRBJ2-7, with 13 bases matching TRBD2. The J segment lost 0 bases and the V segment lost 5 bases, leaving 13 bases of the junction unmatched. Germline V gene lookup returns CDR1 SGHVS and CDR2 FNYEAQ. This CDR3 has 19 residues. CDR3 DNA sequence: TGTGCCAGCAGCAGGACTGATACGGGACTAGCGGGGAGCTCCTACGAGCAGTACTTC. Translating gives CASSRTDTGLAGSSYEQYF.

There are a few counts of this clone. The chain has TRBV4-1 and TRBJ2-4, with D perhaps matching TRBD2 (5 bases). The CDR3 consists of 14 residues. CDR1 and CDR2 (germline): MGHRA, YSYEKL. Trimming shortened V by 4 bases and J by 7 bases, and 14 bases separated the two germline ends. The CDR3, as DNA: TGCGCCAGCAGCCGCGTGGGGAGAGGGAACATTCAGTACTTC. The encoded protein is CASSRVGRGNIQYF.

This clone was recorded once. This chain uses TRBV7-5 with TRBJ1-5. TRBV7-5 represents a pseudogene. The CDR3 is 15 residues long. This chain's CDR3 is CASSLGMRGPQPQHF. The CDR3 DNA reads as TGTGCCAGCAGCTTAGGCATGCGGGGACCTCAGCCCCAGCATTTT.

This chain connects TRBV5-6 to TRBJ1-2, with no clear D. This CDR3 is built from 13 residues. V lost 5 bases to trimming and J lost 0 bases, with 8 bases between them. Per germline, CDR1 SGHDT and CDR2 YYEEEE. The CDR3 loop is CASSRESNYGYTF. CDR3 coding DNA: TGTGCCAGCAGTAGGGAGTCTAACTATGGCTACACCTTC.

A few counts support this clone. The chain joins TRBV5-1 to TRBJ1-2, with D possibly being TRBD1 (6 bases). Germline CDR1 is SGHRS and CDR2 is YFSETQ. The CDR3 is made up of 13 amino acids. V was trimmed by 4 bases and J by 7 bases, leaving 14 bases between them. The CDR3 here is CASSLGAGLGYTF. The CDR3 coding sequence is TGCGCCAGCAGCCTGGGGGCTGGGCTTGGCTACACCTTC.

The rearrangement joins TRBV7-9 to TRBJ2-7, with D possibly TRBD1 on 6 matching bases. The CDR3 has 14 amino acids. Germline V gene data show CDR1 as SEHNR and CDR2 as FQNEAQ (reference sequence). Trimming removed 2 bases from V and 3 bases from J, with 11 bases in between. CDR3 in DNA: TGTGCCAGCAGCTTACAGGGACAAAGCTACGAGCAGTACTTC. Amino acids: CASSLQGQSYEQYF.

This clone has more than one count but fewer than ten. This chain joins TRBV18 and TRBJ2-7; TRBD1 matches at 10 bases. This CDR3 region has 14 residues. V was pared by 2 bases and J by 5 bases, with 3 bases of the junction left unmatched. Germline V gene data show CDR1 as KGHSH and CDR2 as LQKENI. The chain's CDR3 is CASSPRTGGHEQYF. CDR3 nucleotide sequence: TGTGCCAGCTCACCAAGGACAGGGGGACACGAGCAGTACTTC. Full variable domain (rest looked up from reference TRBV18 and TRBJ2-7): NAGVMQNPRHLVRRRGQEARLRCSPMKGHSHVYWYRQLPEEGLKFMVYLQKENIIDESGMPKERFSAEFPKEGPSILRIQQVVRGDSAAYFCASSPRTGGHEQYFGPGTRLTVT.

This rearrangement joins TRBV2 to TRBJ2-5; TRBD1 is a possible D gene (6 bases). The V end was cut by 4 bases, the J end by 2 bases, with 8 bases between. The CDR3 runs to 13 residues. Looked up from germline, CDR1 is SNHLY and CDR2 is FYNNEI. CDR3 residues: CASSGQVQETQYF. The CDR3 region has the DNA TGTGCCAGCAGTGGACAGGTTCAAGAGACCCAGTACTTC.

The V and J genes are TRBV5-4 and TRBJ2-3, with a weak D call TRBD2 (6 bases). The CDR3 consists of 15 residues. The germline V and J ends were trimmed by 6 bases and 6 bases, with 20 bases remaining between them. Germline values: CDR1 SGHNT, CDR2 YYREEE (reference sequence). The CDR3 is CASNPGGRGRDTQYF. The CDR3 DNA is TGTGCCAGCAACCCCGGGGGACGCGGTAGGGATACGCAGTATTTT.

The chain is built from TRBV30 and TRBJ2-3; D is unclear. The CDR3 loop spans 12 amino acids. Trimming removed 5 bases at V and 10 bases at J, with 16 bases between. CDR1 and CDR2 (germline): GTSNPN, SVGIG (reference sequence). The CDR3 region has the DNA TGTGCCTGGGGCTCGGGTCTGGGGTCGCAGTATTTT. Amino acids: CAWGSGLGSQYF.

This clone is termed medium-sized (0.01 to 0.1%). The chain couples TRBV5-4 to TRBJ2-1; 13 bases are shared with TRBD2. With 4 bases clipped from V and 4 bases from J, the junction kept 5 bases outside the gene matches. Germline lookup yields CDR1 SGHNT and CDR2 YYREEE (reference sequence). This CDR3 region has 16 residues. CDR3 in DNA: TGTGCCAGCAGCCGGACTAGCGGGGGCCTATACAATGAGCAGTTCTTC. This codes for CASSRTSGGLYNEQFF.

This chain links TRBV20-1 with TRBJ2-5; no firm D call. V gave up 7 bases and J gave up 2 bases, with 5 bases separating them. There are 10 residues in the CDR3. The germline CDR1 and CDR2 sequences are DFQATT and SNEGSKA (reference sequence). In DNA, the CDR3 is TGCAGTGGAGAACAAGAGACCCAGTACTTC. Translated, it gives CSGEQETQYF.

The chain has TRBV19 and TRBJ1-5, with a weak D call TRBD1 (5 bases). Trimming took 2 bases from V and 0 from J, leaving 17 bases between them. The germline V gene has CDR1 LNHDA and CDR2 SQIVND (reference sequence). The CDR3 loop spans 18 amino acids. This chain's CDR3 is CASSINSWTSYSNQPQHF. CDR3 bases: TGTGCCAGTAGTATAAACTCTTGGACATCTTATAGCAATCAGCCCCAGCATTTT.

This clone was seen only a few times. The chain uses TRBV5-1 and TRBJ1-5; 9 bases align to TRBD1. Germline V gene sequence: CDR1 SGHRS, CDR2 YFSETQ. Trimming at V came to 5 bases and at J to 7 bases, leaving 10 bases not matched to a gene. The CDR3 length is 15 residues. In DNA, the CDR3 is TGCGCCAGCAGTCCGACCGGGACAGGGTTACAGCCCCAGCATTTT. Residues: CASSPTGTGLQPQHF.

This clone has more than one count but fewer than ten. V is TRBV27 and J is TRBJ2-1; D is ambiguous. Trimming removed 4 bases from V and 12 bases from J, with 19 bases in between. Germline V gene data show CDR1 as MNHEY and CDR2 as SMNVEV (reference sequence). This CDR3 is 14 amino acids long. The CDR3 bases are TGTGCCAGCAGTTGGTCCAGTCGGACCTTGGGGCAGTTCTTC. Translated: CASSWSSRTLGQFF.

This clone was counted only a few times. The genes are TRBV18 and TRBJ2-5; D is uncertain. V dropped 10 bases and J dropped 1 base, with 13 bases sitting between them. The CDR3 runs 13 residues. Per the germline V gene, CDR1 is KGHSH and CDR2 is LQKENI. This chain's CDR3 is CATVKELQETQYF. In DNA, the CDR3 is TGTGCCACCGTTAAGGAGCTCCAAGAGACCCAGTACTTC.

The rearrangement links TRBV10-3 to TRBJ2-7, with TRBD1 matching 9 bases. The CDR3 runs to 16 residues. CDR1 ENHRY and CDR2 SYGVKD come from the germline V gene. J was trimmed by 3 bases and V by 6 bases; bases with no gene match: 12. The chain's CDR3 is CAISPSRGQGDYEQYF. In DNA, the CDR3 is TGTGCCATCAGCCCCTCCCGGGGACAGGGAGACTACGAGCAGTACTTC.

This clone is termed medium-sized. This chain uses TRBV18 with TRBJ1-1, with no clear D. In germline, CDR1 is KGHSH, CDR2 LQKENI. This CDR3 is built from 14 residues. The ends were cut back, 3 bases at V and 0 bases at J, with 8 bases in the middle. The CDR3 DNA reads TGTGCCAGCTCACCTCGGACGGTGAACACTGAAGCTTTCTTT. Its protein product is CASSPRTVNTEAFF.

The chain combines TRBV6-6 with TRBJ1-2; 10 bases match TRBD1. Germline CDR1 and CDR2: MNHNY and SVGAGI (reference sequence). This CDR3 spans 15 amino acids. With V trimmed by 6 bases and J by 4 bases, 8 bases remained unmatched. This chain's CDR3 is CASRLGQGGIYGYTF. The CDR3 coding sequence is TGTGCCAGCAGACTAGGACAGGGGGGAATCTATGGCTACACCTTC.